This passage covers 3 T cell receptor beta chains from one sample sequenced in a study of response to subunit inactivated influenza vaccine. TCRdb ran MiXCR on the RT-PCR reads and lists one entry per CDR3 protein. The sample contains roughly 790,000 distinct CDR3 sequences, approximately 22% of which appear only once. Sequencing was performed on PBMCs from blood, taken around 5 days after vaccination. Source of these receptors: a man aged 50 to 59 who received an inactivated influenza vaccine.

A few counts support this clonotype. This chain uses TRBV29-1 with TRBJ1-5; D may be TRBD1 (5 bases). Between the trimmed V and J ends, which lost 3 bases and 6 bases, there was a span of 15 bases. CDR1 and CDR2 (germline): SQVTM, ANQGSEA. The CDR3 sequence is 14 residues long. In DNA, the CDR3 is TGCAGCGTTGACGCCAGGGTCCTGGGTCAGCCCCAGCATTTT. It encodes CSVDARVLGQPQHF. Using reference TRBV29-1 and TRBJ1-5 for the parts outside the CDR3, the full variable domain is SAVISQKPSRDICQRGTSLTIQCQVDSQVTMMFWYRQQPGQSLTLIATANQGSEATYESGFVIDKFPISRPNLTFSTLTVSNMSPEDSSIYLCSVDARVLGQPQHFGDGTRLSIL.

The table lists this clonotype with a few counts. The gene calls are TRBV12-3 or TRBV12-4 and TRBJ2-7; 8 positions agree with TRBD1. The length of the CDR3 is 13 residues. Unmatched junction bases numbered 7, after V lost 5 bases and J lost 7 bases. CDR3 in DNA: TGTGCCAGCAGTCGGGACAGGTCGGGAGAGCAGTACTTC. This translates into CASSRDRSGEQYF.

The chain is built from TRBV29-1 and TRBJ2-7, with 12 bases that match TRBD2. Trimming took 0 bases from V and 4 from J; bases not matched to a gene: 4. The CDR3 length is 15 residues. CDR1 is SQVTM and CDR2 is ANQGSEA in the germline V gene. The CDR3 reads CSVEERLAGVYEQYF. The CDR3 DNA reads as TGCAGCGTTGAAGAGAGACTAGCGGGAGTTTACGAGCAGTACTTC.